This record covers a single T cell receptor beta chain. As yet, its antigen is unknown. The length of the CDR3 is 14 residues. Germline lookup yields CDR1 SGHVT and CDR2 SQSDAQ. V shed 7 bases and J 3 bases; nucleotides not matched to a gene: 7. When replicate PCRs were run on sorted subsets, they used 200 ng DNA, approximately 27,000 T cell genomes. The repertoire was sequenced with immunoSEQ multiplex PCR; TCRdb's copy has only in-frame clones and lacks some. The profile covers roughly 2 million clones, with less than 95% appearing a single time and around 1.1% taken by the ten largest. Naive-designated CD8 cells lacked CD45RO, were positively enriched for CCR7, and omitted terminally differentiated effector memory CD45RA+ cells. All donors qualified as healthy HIV-negative adults and had experienced no recent acute infections or vaccinations. This entry belongs to a study of shared clonotypes between healthy human individuals. Overall study: Three plates each covered CD4 naive and memory; CD8 naive two, CD8 memory one. Overall study results and limits: The study's rarefaction showed incomplete sorted-subset sequencing despite large depth.

The V call is TRBV7-4, the J call TRBJ2-7; TRBD1 aligns across 9 bases. This sequence was found in a man aged 18 to 30 in good health. The sample consisted of naive CD8+ T cells sorted from blood. CDR3 residues: CASKHRGRIYEQYF. The CDR3 DNA follows: TGTGCCAGCAAACACAGGGGGCGCATCTACGAGCAGTACTTC.